A single sample gave rise to the 5 T cell receptor beta chains below, sequenced in a study of tumor-infiltrating lymphocytes in oesophageal squamous cell carcinoma. Each CDR3 protein gets one entry after TCRdb re-called the PCR reads with MiXCR. There are roughly 20,000 distinct CDR3 sequences in the sample; under 45% occur only once, and 9% to 13% lies in the top ten. Sequencing was carried out using esophageal tumor tissue. Source of these receptors: a male donor with esophageal squamous cell carcinoma.

This chain uses TRBV4-3 with TRBJ1-6, with D hard to call. Trimming took off 1 base at V and 0 bases at J, with 10 bases between the two ends. Germline CDR1 LGHNA, CDR2 YSLEER. CDR3 size: 17 residues. The CDR3 nucleotides are TGCGCCAGCAGCCAAGGGGAGTTGAGCTCCTATAATTCACCCCTCCACTTT. Amino acids: CASSQGELSSYNSPLHF.

This clonotype showed up many times. The rearrangement links TRBV7-9 to TRBJ2-7; 8 bases map to TRBD2. The DNA end is more similar to TRBJ2-5, so the J call may be wrong. The CDR3 loop spans 12 amino acids. Germline CDR1 reads SEHNR; CDR2 reads FQNEAQ (reference sequence). The CDR3 reads CAGREGVETQYF. Written as DNA, the CDR3 is TGTGCCGGCCGGGAGGGAGTGGAGACCCAGTACTTC.

This clonotype was detected a few times. The J gene is TRBJ2-5, the V gene TRBV7-8; 8 bases are shared with TRBD1. The J call may be faulty, since TRBJ2-7 better matches the DNA end. The CDR3 is 14 residues long. Looked up from germline, CDR1 is SGHVS and CDR2 is FQNEAQ. CDR3 amino acids: CASSSWTGKYEQYF. In nucleotides, the CDR3 is TGTGCCAGCAGCTCGTGGACAGGGAAATACGAGCAGTACTTC.

The chain combines TRBV14 with TRBJ2-5; D uncertain. Germline V gene sequence: CDR1 SGHDN, CDR2 FVKESK. The V and J ends lost 4 bases and 4 bases respectively, with 10 bases between them. The CDR3 is 13 amino acids. CDR3 sequence reads: CASSLRPRETQYF. Here the CDR3 DNA reads TGTGCCAGCAGCCTTCGTCCAAGAGAGACCCAGTACTTC.

Comment on this clonotype: This likely comes from a read error, as the CDR3 has no conserved phenylalanine or tryptophan at its end. Because the CDR3's place on the DNA is in doubt, the DNA is left out and the CDR3 is given as listed by TCRdb. The chain links TRBV7-4 to TRBJ2-6; TRBD1 reflects the table's D call only, with no check against the DNA. The CDR3 is made up of 14 amino acids, end residues included. Per germline, CDR1 SGHVT and CDR2 SQSDAQ. CDR3 sequence reads: CASSLMIYEQYFGA.